One sample yielded the 14 T cell receptor beta chains listed below, sequenced in a study of blood T cells in healthy people across ages. It was with a sample-barcoded 5' primer and a J-beta primer mix that a second PCR of roughly 7 to 11 cycles was run. One entry per CDR3 protein, called by TCRdb with MiXCR from the 5' RACE reads. The sample consists of some 790,000 distinct CDR3 sequences, 29% of them appearing once. The sample was blood. Receptor source: a woman at least 80 years old in good health.

This clonotype was observed a few times. A single base separates this from a much larger clone, so it may be a read error. The chain has TRBV5-1 and TRBJ2-1; unclear D gene. The DNA end lines up better with TRBJ2-7; the J call may be wrong. CDR1 is SGHRS, CDR2 YFSETQ, per germline. The CDR3 consists of 15 residues. CDR3 region: CASSFPESSYNEQYF. The CDR3, as DNA: TGCGCCAGCAGCTTTCCTGAAAGCTCCTACAATGAGCAGTACTTC.

With regard to this clonotype: This may be a read error: a much more frequent sequence differs by one nucleotide. The V gene is TRBV27, the J gene TRBJ2-7, with D perhaps TRBD2 (5 bases). The CDR3 length is 13 residues. The V end lost 5 bases, the J end lost 7 bases, and 15 bases lay between the germline ends. The germline gives CDR1 MNHEY, CDR2 SMNVEV (reference sequence). This CDR3 reads CASSHYPRDEQYF. The CDR3 bases are TGTGCCAGCAGTCATTACCCACGGGATGAGCAGTACTTC.

This clonotype was seen at least ten times. This chain links TRBV11-1 with TRBJ2-1; D gene uncertain. Trimming removed 5 bases at V and 8 bases at J, with 10 bases between. The CDR3 length is 12 residues. Germline V gene sequence: CDR1 SGHAT, CDR2 FQDESV (reference sequence). DNA of the CDR3: TGTGCCAGCAGCCCAAATTGGGATGAGCAGTTCTTC. Its protein product is CASSPNWDEQFF.

This clonotype was picked up many times. The chain uses TRBV7-2 and TRBJ2-1, with D unclear. This CDR3 comprises 14 residues. Germline-derived CDR1 and CDR2 are SGHTA and FQGNSA. V lost 1 base, J lost 6 bases, and 10 bases lay in between. The CDR3 here is CASSLVRGGNEQFF. DNA of the CDR3: TGTGCCAGCAGCTTAGTCCGTGGCGGCAATGAGCAGTTCTTC. The entire variable domain, with the rest obtained from reference TRBV7-2 and TRBJ2-1, is as follows: GAGVSQSPSNKVTEKGKDVELRCDPISGHTALYWYRQSLGQGLEFLIYFQGNSAPDKSGLPSDRFSAERTGGSVSTLTIQRTQQEDSAVYLCASSLVRGGNEQFFGPGTRLTVL.

This clonotype was found many times. The J gene is TRBJ2-1, the V gene TRBV5-1, with 8 positions matching TRBD2. Germline assignment: CDR1 SGHRS and CDR2 YFSETQ. The CDR3 consists of 16 residues. The trim removed 3 bases at V and 2 bases at J, leaving 7 bases unmatched. CDR3 bases: TGCGCCAGCAGCTCTTCGGGACTAGGCACCTACAATGAGCAGTTCTTC. This translates into CASSSSGLGTYNEQFF.

The V and J genes are TRBV5-1 and TRBJ1-1, with 7 bases lining up with TRBD1. Losses at the gene ends were 0 bases for V and 7 bases for J; bases not matched to a gene: 6. Germline CDR1 is SGHRS and CDR2 is YFSETQ. The CDR3 spans 14 residues. The CDR3 protein is CASSLDRDRGEAFF. In DNA form, the CDR3 reads TGCGCCAGCAGCTTGGACCGGGACAGAGGTGAAGCTTTCTTT.

The V and J genes are TRBV6-1 and TRBJ2-1, with a weak D call TRBD1 (6 bases). The V end lost 6 bases, the J end lost 2 bases, and 17 bases lay between the germline ends. This CDR3 contains 16 residues. Germline V gene lookup returns CDR1 MNHNS and CDR2 SASEGT. The CDR3 region has the DNA TGTGCCAGCAGGGAAACAGGGAGAGGCGCCTACAATGAGCAGTTCTTC. The encoded protein is CASRETGRGAYNEQFF.

At least ten counts were recorded for this clonotype. This chain joins TRBV6-2 or TRBV6-3 and TRBJ1-2; 7 nucleotides align to TRBD1. Germline CDR1 MNHEY, CDR2 SVGEGT. CDR3 length: 13 amino acids. V lost 11 bases, J lost 5 bases, and 11 bases stayed unmatched. CDR3 nucleotides: TGTGCCTCCAGAGGGGGCACTGATTATGGCTACACCTTC. It codes for CASRGGTDYGYTF.

V gene TRBV6-5 combines with J gene TRBJ2-2, with TRBD1 identical over 7 bases. Germline V gene data show CDR1 as MNHEY and CDR2 as SVGAGI. Unmatched junction bases numbered 8, after V lost 8 bases and J lost 2 bases. There are 15 residues in the CDR3. CDR3: CASAPGQKNTGELFF. The CDR3 nucleotides are TGTGCCAGCGCACCGGGACAGAAAAACACCGGGGAGCTGTTTTTT.

The chain combines TRBV5-1 with TRBJ2-7, with 8 positions matching TRBD1. Germline assignment: CDR1 SGHRS and CDR2 YFSETQ. With 4 bases clipped from V and 0 bases from J, the junction kept 9 bases outside the gene matches. The CDR3 covers 16 residues. Here the CDR3 DNA reads TGCGCCAGCAGCCTGAGTCCGGGGACAGGCTCCTACGAGCAGTACTTC. Translating it yields CASSLSPGTGSYEQYF. The entire variable domain, with the rest obtained from reference TRBV5-1 and TRBJ2-7, is as follows: KAGVTQTPRYLIKTRGQQVTLSCSPISGHRSVSWYQQTPGQGLQFLFEYFSETQRNKGNFPGRFSGRQFSNSRSEMNVSTLELGDSALYLCASSLSPGTGSYEQYFGPGTRLTVT.

The V gene is TRBV28, the J gene TRBJ1-4, with D possibly being TRBD1 (5 bases). Germline V gives CDR1 MDHEN, CDR2 SYDVKM. The CDR3 is made up of 18 amino acids. V lost 6 bases and J 2 bases, leaving 22 bases between the germline ends. CDR3 protein: CASRGQGGSSSTNEKLFF. For the CDR3, the DNA is TGTGCCAGCAGGGGTCAGGGAGGTAGTTCGTCGACTAATGAAAAACTGTTTTTT.

CDR3 in DNA: TGTGCCAGCAGCGAAAGGGGGCGAAGCACTGAAGCTTTCTTT. Its protein product is CASSERGRSTEAFF. The chain is built from TRBV6-2 or TRBV6-3 and TRBJ1-1; 7 bases fit TRBD1. This CDR3 contains 14 residues. After removal of 6 bases from V and 4 bases from J, the junction contained 8 bases not matched to a gene. CDR1 is MNHEY and CDR2 is SVGEGT in the germline V gene.

This chain uses TRBV4-3 with TRBJ2-1; D is uncertain. The DNA end is more similar to TRBJ2-7, so the J call may be wrong. Germline V gene data show CDR1 as LGHNA and CDR2 as YSLEER. The CDR3 consists of 15 residues. Written as DNA, the CDR3 is TGCGCCAGCAGCCAACAGCTAAGCTCCTACAATGAGCAGTACTTC. Protein: CASSQQLSSYNEQYF.

This clonotype was counted many times. The chain has TRBV20-1 and TRBJ2-6; TRBD2 is a possible D gene (6 bases). Per germline, CDR1 DFQATT and CDR2 SNEGSKA (reference sequence). The CDR3 covers 12 residues. V lost 6 bases, J lost 12 bases, and 15 bases lay in between. The DNA for the CDR3 is TGCAGTGCATCCCGGGAGACGCCCGTCCTGACTTTC. Protein product: CSASRETPVLTF.